This T cell receptor (beta chain) appears in the sequencing data of a study of blood T cell repertoires in COVID-19. Study context: Some COVID-19 samples were acute and others convalescent; all came from the United States, Italy and Spain. PBMCs, B-cell-depleted T cells, or T cells were the source of the cDNA or gDNA that made up the material.

Original processing methods: For nucleated cells, counts were estimated from reference gene primer amplification. Sequencing was performed with immunoSEQ multiplex PCR; in TCRdb, only in-frame clones are kept and a portion is missing. V, J and clone size were drawn from that table, and D and trimming were deduced from the DNA. The top ten hold roughly 13% of the sample, which has tens of thousands of clones, about 81% seen once. The sample consisted of peripheral blood. The sequence came from a human donor with acute or convalescent COVID-19. The donor label of this sample is uncertain.

The CDR3 DNA reads as TGTGCCTGGATCCCCGGGACAGCAACTTACGAGCAGTACTTC. Its translation: CAWIPGTATYEQYF. The V call is TRBV30, the J call TRBJ2-7; 7 positions agree with TRBD1. The V gene end was trimmed by 4 bases and the J gene end by 4 bases; junction bases not matched to a gene: 10. The CDR3 is made up of 14 amino acids. Looked up from germline, CDR1 is GTSNPN and CDR2 is SVGIG (reference sequence).